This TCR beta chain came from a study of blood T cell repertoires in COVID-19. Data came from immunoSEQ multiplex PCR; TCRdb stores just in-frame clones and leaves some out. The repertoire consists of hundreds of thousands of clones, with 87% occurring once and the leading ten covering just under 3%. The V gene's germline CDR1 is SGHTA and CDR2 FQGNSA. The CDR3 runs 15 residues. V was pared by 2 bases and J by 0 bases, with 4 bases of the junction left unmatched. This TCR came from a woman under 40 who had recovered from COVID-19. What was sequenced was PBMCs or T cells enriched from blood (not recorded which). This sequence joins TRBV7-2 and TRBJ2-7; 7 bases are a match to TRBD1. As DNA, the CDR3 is TGTGCCAGCAGCTTACAGGCAGGGGGCTCCTACGAGCAGTACTTC. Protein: CASSLQAGGSYEQYF.